The table lists the clone carrying this T cell receptor (beta chain) with many counts. The antigen remains undetermined. The lymph nodes were axillary draining lymph nodes from breast cancer patients. This sample is part of a study of breast tumors, draining lymph nodes, adjacent tissues. Germline CDR1 GTSNPN, CDR2 SVGIG (reference sequence). This CDR3 comprises 11 residues. The V end was cut by 2 bases, the J end by 6 bases, with 4 bases between. Study findings and constraints: That most tumor T cells come from lymph nodes remained unproven.

Each CDR3 protein is one row after TCRdb ran MiXCR on the multiplex PCR reads. The table lists approximately 140,000 distinct CDR3 sequences, approximately 30% of them singletons. The sequencing sample was made of axillary lymph node tissue. This chain uses TRBV30 with TRBJ2-2; D not resolved. This sequence was found in a female donor with breast cancer. Some clones in this sample may be carry-over from other donors' samples. CDR3 in DNA: TGTGCCTGGAGTATTTCCGGGGAGCTGTTTTTT. It specifies CAWSISGELFF.